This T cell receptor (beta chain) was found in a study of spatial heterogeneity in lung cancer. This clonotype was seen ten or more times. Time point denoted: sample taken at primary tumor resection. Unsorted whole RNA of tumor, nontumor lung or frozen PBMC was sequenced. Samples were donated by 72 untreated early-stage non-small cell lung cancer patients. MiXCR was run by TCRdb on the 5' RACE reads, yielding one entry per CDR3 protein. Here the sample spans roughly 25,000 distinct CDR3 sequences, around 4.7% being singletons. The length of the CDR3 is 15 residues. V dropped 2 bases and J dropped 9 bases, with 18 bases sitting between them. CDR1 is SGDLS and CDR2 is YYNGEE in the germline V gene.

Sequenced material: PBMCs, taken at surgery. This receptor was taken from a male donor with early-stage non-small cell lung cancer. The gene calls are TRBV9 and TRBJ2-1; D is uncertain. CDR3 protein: CASSVGPAVGTEQFF. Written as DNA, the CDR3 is TGTGCCAGCAGCGTCGGCCCAGCTGTAGGAACTGAGCAGTTCTTC.